This entry is about one T cell receptor beta chain. Using immunoSEQ multiplex PCR, the repertoire was profiled, and TCRdb retains in-frame clones only, with some absent. The sample has over 2 million clones, 90% to 95% seen once. Trimming took off 4 bases at V and 5 bases at J, with 19 bases between the two ends. This CDR3 is built from 16 residues. From germline, CDR1 is SGHRS and CDR2 YFSETQ. The entry originates in a study of shared clonotypes between healthy human individuals. Specimen: naive CD4+ T cells sorted from blood. Noted subset: CD45RA+ positively selected. The receptor's source is a man aged 18 to 29 in good health. The rearrangement joins TRBV5-1 to TRBJ2-1, with D possibly TRBD2 on 6 matching bases. This CDR3 reads CASSPTNGAGHNEQFF. The CDR3, as DNA: TGCGCCAGCAGCCCCACCAATGGTGCGGGGCACAATGAGCAGTTCTTC. The full variable domain, rest sourced from reference TRBV5-1 and TRBJ2-1, is KAGVTQTPRYLIKTRGQQVTLSCSPISGHRSVSWYQQTPGQGLQFLFEYFSETQRNKGNFPGRFSGRQFSNSRSEMNVSTLELGDSALYLCASSPTNGAGHNEQFFGPGTRLTVL.